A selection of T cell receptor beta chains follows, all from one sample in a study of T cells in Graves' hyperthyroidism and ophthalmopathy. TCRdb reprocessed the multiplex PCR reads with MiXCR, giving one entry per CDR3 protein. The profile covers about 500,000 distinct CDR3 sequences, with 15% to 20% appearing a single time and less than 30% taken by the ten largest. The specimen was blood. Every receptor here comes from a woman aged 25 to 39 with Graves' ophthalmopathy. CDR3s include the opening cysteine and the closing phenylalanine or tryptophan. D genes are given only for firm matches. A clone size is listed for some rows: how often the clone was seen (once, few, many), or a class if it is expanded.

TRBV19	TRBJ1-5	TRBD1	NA	CASNPTGAGNQPQHF	TGTGCCAGTAACCCGACAGGGGCGGGCAATCAGCCCCAGCATTTT
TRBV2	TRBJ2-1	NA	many	CASKDTRNEQFF	TGTGCCAGCAAGGACACGAGAAATGAGCAGTTCTTC
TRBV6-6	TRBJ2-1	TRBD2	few	CASSYTREGFYNEQFF	TGTGCCAGCAGTTACACCCGGGAGGGGTTCTACAATGAGCAGTTCTTC
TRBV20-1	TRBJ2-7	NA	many	CSADARYEQYF	TGCAGTGCAGATGCCAGATACGAGCAGTACTTC
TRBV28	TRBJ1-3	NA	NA	CASSPSNGNTIYF	TGTGCCAGCAGTCCATCAAATGGAAACACCATATATTTT
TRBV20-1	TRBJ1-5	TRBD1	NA	CSAREGAGQGRQPQHF	TGCAGTGCTAGGGAGGGGGCCGGACAGGGGCGCCAGCCCCAGCATTTT
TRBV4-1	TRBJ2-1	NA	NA	CASSPSASLSYNEQFF	TGCGCCAGCAGCCCCTCGGCCTCCCTCTCCTACAATGAGCAGTTCTTC
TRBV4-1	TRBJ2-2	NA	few	CASSQFTSSTGELFF	TGCGCCAGCAGCCAATTTACCAGCAGCACCGGGGAGCTGTTTTTT
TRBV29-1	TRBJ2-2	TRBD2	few	CSAGTRAAGELFF	TGCAGCGCCGGGACTAGAGCTGCCGGGGAGCTGTTTTTT
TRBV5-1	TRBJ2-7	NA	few	CASSWDSSSYEQYF	TGCGCCAGCAGCTGGGACTCGAGCTCCTACGAGCAGTACTTC
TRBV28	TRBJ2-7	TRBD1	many	CASMAGGTHYEQYF	TGTGCCAGCATGGCAGGGGGAACACACTACGAGCAGTACTTC
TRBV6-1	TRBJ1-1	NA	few	CASQTGVNTEAFF	TGTGCCAGCCAGACGGGGGTCAACACTGAAGCTTTCTTT
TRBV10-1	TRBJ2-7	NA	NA	CASKKRGERYEQYF	TGCGCCAGCAAAAAACGAGGGGAAAGGTACGAGCAGTACTTC
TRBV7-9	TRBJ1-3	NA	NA	CASSSWGATDGNTIYF	TGTGCCAGCAGCTCGTGGGGGGCTACAGATGGAAACACCATATATTTT
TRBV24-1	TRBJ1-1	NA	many	CATRGEAFF	TGTGCCACCAGGGGGGAAGCTTTCTTT
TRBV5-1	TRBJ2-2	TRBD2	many	CASRAASGDNTGELFF	TGCGCCAGCAGGGCTGCTAGCGGAGATAACACCGGGGAGCTGTTTTTT
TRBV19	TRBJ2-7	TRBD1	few	CASSISRQGSEQYF	TGTGCCAGTAGTATCTCCCGACAGGGGAGCGAGCAGTACTTC
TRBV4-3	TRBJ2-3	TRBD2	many	CASSQDREAGLAVTDTQYF	TGCGCCAGCAGCCAAGATAGGGAGGCGGGACTAGCGGTCACAGATACGCAGTATTTT
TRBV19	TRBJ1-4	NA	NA	CASNWGPYGKKNEKLFF	TGTGCCAGTAATTGGGGGCCGTATGGGAAGAAGAATGAAAAACTGTTTTTT
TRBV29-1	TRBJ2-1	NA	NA	CSVEDRSGGGIF	TGCAGCGTTGAAGATCGTTCAGGCGGAGGCATCTTC
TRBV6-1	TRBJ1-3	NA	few	CASSEWQDSGNTIYF	TGTGCCAGCAGTGAGTGGCAGGACTCTGGAAACACCATATATTTT
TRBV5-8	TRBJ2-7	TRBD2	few	CASSPGTSGREYEQYF	TGTGCCAGCAGCCCTGGGACTAGCGGGAGGGAGTACGAGCAGTACTTC
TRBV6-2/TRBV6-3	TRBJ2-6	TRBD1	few	CASSGQESSGANVLTF	TGTGCCAGCAGCGGACAGGAGAGCTCTGGGGCCAACGTCCTGACTTTC
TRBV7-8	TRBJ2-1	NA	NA	CASSPTPVEQFF	TGTGCCAGCAGCCCAACCCCGGTTGAGCAGTTCTTC
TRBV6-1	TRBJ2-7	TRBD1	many	CASSVEGQGRGKQYF	TGTGCCAGCAGTGTTGAAGGACAGGGACGGGGAAAGCAGTACTTC
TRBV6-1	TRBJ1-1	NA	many	CASSDGTIEAFF	TGTGCCAGCAGTGACGGGACAATTGAAGCTTTCTTT
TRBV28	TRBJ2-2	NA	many	CASSLGGFDTGELFF	TGTGCCAGCAGTTTGGGTGGTTTCGACACCGGGGAGCTGTTTTTT
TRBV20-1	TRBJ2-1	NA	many	CSARPILTYNEQFF	TGCAGTGCTAGACCAATACTGACCTACAATGAGCAGTTCTTC
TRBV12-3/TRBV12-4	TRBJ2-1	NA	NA	CASSTGTEQFF	TGTGCCAGCAGTACAGGGACTGAGCAGTTCTTC
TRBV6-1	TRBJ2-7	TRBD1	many	CASSAYLQGVGGEQYF	TGTGCCAGCAGTGCGTACTTACAGGGGGTTGGCGGGGAGCAGTACTTC
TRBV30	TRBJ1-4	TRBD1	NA	CAWMESFGRGLTNEKLFF	TGTGCCTGGATGGAAAGTTTCGGCAGGGGGCTGACTAATGAAAAACTGTTTTTT
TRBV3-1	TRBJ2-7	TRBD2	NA	CASSPGAGVSYEQYF	TGTGCCAGCAGCCCTGGAGCGGGGGTGTCCTACGAGCAGTACTTC
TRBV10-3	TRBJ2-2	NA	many	CAIREPGQTNTGELFF	TGTGCCATCAGAGAGCCGGGACAAACGAACACCGGGGAGCTGTTTTTT
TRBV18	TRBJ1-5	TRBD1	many	CASSLGTGPNQPQHF	TGTGCCAGCTCTCTCGGGACAGGGCCCAATCAGCCCCAGCATTTT
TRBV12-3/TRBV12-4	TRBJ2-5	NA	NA	CASTHGQETQYF	TGTGCCAGCACTCACGGACAAGAGACCCAGTACTTC
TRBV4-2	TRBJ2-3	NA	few	CASSQDLGTDTQYF	TGTGCCAGCAGCCAAGATTTGGGCACAGATACGCAGTATTTT
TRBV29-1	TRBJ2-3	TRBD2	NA	CSDGLAGAPDTQYF	TGCAGCGATGGACTAGCGGGAGCCCCAGATACGCAGTATTTT
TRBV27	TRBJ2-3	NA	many	CASSFDYTSTDTQYF	TGTGCCAGCAGTTTCGACTACACTAGCACAGATACGCAGTATTTT
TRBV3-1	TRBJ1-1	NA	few	CASTTGPDTEAFF	TGTGCCAGCACTACCGGGCCTGACACTGAAGCTTTCTTT
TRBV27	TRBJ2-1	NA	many	CASSGQSYNEQFF	TGTGCCAGCAGCGGACAGAGCTACAATGAGCAGTTCTTC
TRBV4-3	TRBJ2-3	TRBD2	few	CASSQEGRGLAGADTQYF	TGCGCCAGCAGCCAAGAGGGGAGGGGACTAGCGGGAGCAGATACGCAGTATTTT
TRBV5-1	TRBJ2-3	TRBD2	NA	CASSGLAWTSGRTDTQYF	TGCGCCAGCAGCGGACTTGCATGGACTAGCGGGAGAACAGATACGCAGTATTTT
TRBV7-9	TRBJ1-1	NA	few	CASSLGVGYTEAFF	TGTGCCAGCAGCTTAGGGGTGGGATACACTGAAGCTTTCTTT
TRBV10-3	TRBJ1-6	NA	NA	CAISGLAGDNSPLHF	TGTGCCATCAGTGGTTTGGCAGGGGACAATTCACCCCTCCACTTT
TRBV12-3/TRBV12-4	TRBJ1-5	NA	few	CASSETSNQPQHF	TGTGCCAGCAGCGAAACTTCAAATCAGCCCCAGCATTTT
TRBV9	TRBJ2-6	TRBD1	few	CASSPRDRDANVLTF	TGTGCCAGCAGCCCCCGGGACAGAGATGCCAACGTCCTGACTTTC